This TCR beta chain was recorded in a study of HIV-infected patients and healthy controls (dated by TCRdb to the mid-2010s). Some background on the complete study: CD4 counts rose modestly but significantly in about 90% of the 16 patients after three months of therapy, yet stayed below normal ranges. The CD4:CD8 ratio rose slightly, whereas CD8 counts showed no consistent shift during early therapy. An undetectable viral load was attained by 11 of 16 patients by the second bleed and by all patients after a further year of therapy. Relative to controls, total CDR3 counts per chain did not differ significantly, and patients lacked overall T-cell lymphocytopenia. The study tested whether deep TCR repertoire sequencing of HIV patients' small blood samples could capture immune perturbation and reconstitution. Overall results and qualifications from the work: Only sixteen HIV-infected individuals were processed, which the authors considered a major limit on how widely the findings apply. Compared with untreated HIV+ repertoires, healthy control repertoires had roughly threefold more distinct CDR3s and a higher Shannon diversity. HIV-infected repertoires had significantly higher mean Gini indices than controls, possibly reflecting oligoclonality. Comparisons were complicated by unequal numbers of distinct sequences between patients and controls, and rare events from HIV-infected data were overweighted by size-matching. Alpha-beta chain pairing was not determined in the samples. MAIT cell alpha-chain CDR3s were found at high frequency in healthy controls but were severely depleted in HIV+ repertoires. The dynamics of distinct T-cell subpopulations could not be separated, and sequencing depth was restricted, because whole blood was used. Donor HLA types were not determined in the study. HIV-associated CDR3s exhibited a significant reduction in frequency during therapy, whereas CMV-associated CDR3s exhibited no significant change, although the majority increased in frequency. Significantly different mean usage between HIV-infected patients and controls was observed for eight alpha and eight beta V genes. The study cohorts differed slightly in age and sex profile, but those differences did not account for the observed differences in diversity. In size-matched repertoire data, the apparent post-therapy recovery of the Gini index in HIV-infected patients was not replicated. Both the Jaccard index and the count of highly shared sequences showed that healthy controls shared more CDR3s between individuals than HIV+ patients did.

Using SuperScript III with primers targeting the alpha and beta constant regions, around 550 ng of RNA was reverse transcribed. Separate alpha and beta chain libraries were made by chain-specific third strand synthesis with multiplexing indices. The protocol used a single primer pair to amplify all rearrangements within a chain, which avoided primer bias, and attached molecular barcodes to each cDNA molecule. The SP2 sequencing primer site and a random hexamer were carried on a 5' RACE adapter, to which purified cDNA was joined by T4 RNA Ligase 1. The authors primed second strand synthesis from the SP2 site with Phusion polymerase and used slow temperature ramps to favor optimal annealing. Each molecule's 12-nucleotide barcode consisted of two random hexamer sequences, both added before amplification and joined together. P5 and P7 adapter elements plus a second index were added in a short first PCR, which was followed by a 23-cycle amplification PCR with P5s and P7 primers. A total of approximately 26 PCR cycles were applied to the libraries, which were quantified on a Qubit, sized on a Bioanalyzer, and diluted to around 3.7 nM. The normalized libraries were sequenced on an Illumina MiSeq using 2 x 250 paired-end kits. Reverse transcription reactions were cleaned up on MinElute columns and eluted into approximately 10 ul Tris-Cl. The adapter ligations were run for 20 to 25 hours at 16 degrees C, and AMPure XP beads at a 1:1 ratio were afterwards used to clean them. The authors' analysis ran thus. A modified Decombinator that output V, J, insert and barcode information was used to process the demultiplexed FASTQ files. Sequences sharing a barcode but differing from the dominant sequence were discarded as errors, and barcodes clustered at Levenshtein distance 3 were counted to estimate original cDNA molecules. For downstream analyses, the R packages ineq, vegan, igraph and RCytoscape were used, along with IMGT nomenclature and CDR3 definitions. V gene usage was calculated across distinct sequences, with every TCR tallied a single time to avoid skew from clonal expansion. Whenever two unique CDR3 amino acid sequences within a donor differed by a single Levenshtein edit, similarity networks linked them. Published HIV-specific CDR3s (around 100 alpha, roughly 700 beta) and CMV-specific CDR3s (roughly 14 alpha, 250 to 300 beta) were compiled and searched for in the repertoires. Lower sequence numbers were not the cause of the decreased diversity in patients, as random subsampling to size-matched repertoires showed. The public reads were reprocessed in TCRdb via fastp at Q25 and MiXCR, keeping in-frame beta chains. Rows are combined by CDR3 protein, so each entry shows the most common genes and DNA. These V and J calls derive from TCRdb rather than the authors' analysis. The sample contains about 10,000 distinct CDR3 sequences, 10% of them found a single time. The ten biggest clones cover about a sixth of the sample.

The junction shows trimming of 3 bases on V and 0 bases on J, and the gene matches do not reach 10 bases of it. Its CDR3 holds 17 amino acids, cysteine through phenylalanine. Left in the record is the CDR3 DNA by itself, 51 bases read in frame from the first base. CDR1 and CDR2 (SGHTA, FQGNSA) derive from the germline V gene. This clonotype was seen ten or more times. Its antigen remains undetermined. No qualities accompany the bases; no much larger clone lies one base away. Since whole blood was used without any cell fractionation, the repertoire reflected all peripheral T cells in unsorted form. For RNA extraction, more than 2 ml of peripheral blood was collected into Tempus tubes. The first sixteen eligible patients were processed from the enrolled HIV-infected adults, who had not yet received antiretroviral therapy and were about to begin treatment. Enrollment excluded patients who had febrile or AIDS-related illness, tumors, hepatitis B or C coinfection, immunomodulatory therapy, recent vaccination or treatment interruptions. Residual genomic DNA was removed with the TURBO-DNase kit and globin mRNA was depleted with GLOBINclear. Pretreatment blood was drawn from HIV-infected patients immediately prior to the initiation of antiretroviral therapy.

The V gene is TRBV7-2 and the J gene is TRBJ1-2, with 7 bases aligning to TRBD1. The origin of this receptor is an adult with HIV infection. Specimen: blood, collected before antiretroviral therapy. The nucleotide sequence reads TGTGCCAGCAGCTTCATGCCAGGGGGTACTCCTAACTATGGCTACACCTTC. Protein translation: CASSFMPGGTPNYGYTF. The full variable domain, completed from the reference TRBV7-2 and TRBJ1-2 proteins outside the CDR3, reads GAGVSQSPSNKVTEKGKDVELRCDPISGHTALYWYRQSLGQGLEFLIYFQGNSAPDKSGLPSDRFSAERTGGSVSTLTIQRTQQEDSAVYLCASSFMPGGTPNYGYTFGSGTRLTVV.